These T cell receptor beta chains were read from a single sample in a study of post-analysis software for immune sequencing data. TCRdb re-derived calls from the PCR reads in MiXCR, one entry per CDR3 protein. The data hold 350,000 to 500,000 distinct CDR3 sequences, with about 39% observed a single time. The sequenced material came from blood. The receptors here all came from a girl aged 2-10 years with multiple sclerosis. CDR3s include the opening cysteine and the closing phenylalanine or tryptophan. Each record gives: clone size, V gene, D gene, J gene, CDR3 DNA, CDR3 protein. A D gene is named only where the DNA matches it firmly. Some rows mark clone size as missing; the rest say once, few, many or name a class of expanded clone.

clone_size: .; v_call: TRBV5-1; d_call: .; j_call: TRBJ2-2; cdr3_nt: TGCGCCAGCAGCTTGGAGGGGACAACGAACACCGGGGAGCTGTTTTTT; cdr3_aa: CASSLEGTTNTGELFF
clone_size: .; v_call: TRBV9; d_call: .; j_call: TRBJ1-2; cdr3_nt: TGTGCCAGCAGCGTAGTTAAGGAGTCCTATGGCTACACCTTC; cdr3_aa: CASSVVKESYGYTF
clone_size: .; v_call: TRBV7-9; d_call: .; j_call: TRBJ2-1; cdr3_nt: TGTGCCAGCAGCTTAGCACTAACCCACAATGAGCAGTTCTTC; cdr3_aa: CASSLALTHNEQFF
clone_size: .; v_call: TRBV11-2; d_call: .; j_call: TRBJ2-4; cdr3_nt: TGTGCCAGCAGCTTAGTGTTGGGGGCCAAAAACATTCAGTACTTC; cdr3_aa: CASSLVLGAKNIQYF
clone_size: few; v_call: TRBV20-1; d_call: .; j_call: TRBJ1-2; cdr3_nt: TGCAGTGCTAGAGATCCGTGGGGGTTAGCTAACTATGGCTACACCTTC; cdr3_aa: CSARDPWGLANYGYTF
clone_size: few; v_call: TRBV28; d_call: TRBD2; j_call: TRBJ2-3; cdr3_nt: TGTGCCAGCACCGCTAGCGGGAGCACAGATACGCAGTATTTT; cdr3_aa: CASTASGSTDTQYF
clone_size: .; v_call: TRBV27; d_call: .; j_call: TRBJ2-1; cdr3_nt: TGTGCCAGCAGCACGGGACGCGCCTACGATGAGCAGTTCTTC; cdr3_aa: CASSTGRAYDEQFF
clone_size: .; v_call: TRBV12-3/TRBV12-4; d_call: .; j_call: TRBJ2-3; cdr3_nt: TGTGCCAGCAGCCAGGGACAACTGAGCACAGATACGCAGTATTTT; cdr3_aa: CASSQGQLSTDTQYF
clone_size: few; v_call: TRBV20-1; d_call: .; j_call: TRBJ2-3; cdr3_nt: TGCAGTGCTCTCCGGAGGCCCTCTAGCACAGATACGCAGTATTTT; cdr3_aa: CSALRRPSSTDTQYF
clone_size: few; v_call: TRBV6-6; d_call: .; j_call: TRBJ2-7; cdr3_nt: TGTGCCAGCAGGGGACTGGGCGGAGGGGAGCAGTACTTC; cdr3_aa: CASRGLGGGEQYF
clone_size: few; v_call: TRBV29-1; d_call: TRBD1; j_call: TRBJ1-5; cdr3_nt: TGCAGCGTTGGCCCAGGGGGCCATCAGCCCCAGCATTTT; cdr3_aa: CSVGPGGHQPQHF
clone_size: once; v_call: TRBV5-1; d_call: TRBD1; j_call: TRBJ2-7; cdr3_nt: TGCGCCAGCAGCTTCCAAGGACAGGGGGCCCACGAGCAGTACTTC; cdr3_aa: CASSFQGQGAHEQYF
clone_size: medium-sized; v_call: TRBV6-5; d_call: TRBD1; j_call: TRBJ2-5; cdr3_nt: TGTGCCAGCAGTTACTCTGGCAGGGGGCAAGGAGAGACCCAGTACTTC; cdr3_aa: CASSYSGRGQGETQYF
clone_size: .; v_call: TRBV7-2; d_call: TRBD2; j_call: TRBJ2-3; cdr3_nt: TGTGCCAGCAGCTTAGGACTAGCGGGGGGCCGATACACAGATACGCAGTATTTT; cdr3_aa: CASSLGLAGGRYTDTQYF
clone_size: .; v_call: TRBV11-2; d_call: .; j_call: TRBJ2-5; cdr3_nt: TGTGCCAGCAGCTTAGCCCTGACAGACCAAGAGACCCAGTACTTC; cdr3_aa: CASSLALTDQETQYF
clone_size: once; v_call: TRBV6-5; d_call: .; j_call: TRBJ1-4; cdr3_nt: TGTGCCAGCAGTTCCATGTTCCCGGGACGTTGGGACGAGAATGAAAAACTGTTTTTT; cdr3_aa: CASSSMFPGRWDENEKLFF
clone_size: few; v_call: TRBV29-1; d_call: TRBD2; j_call: TRBJ2-5; cdr3_nt: TGCAGCGCCGGAGGACTAGCGGGAGGGCGGTTACAAGAGACCCAGTACTTC; cdr3_aa: CSAGGLAGGRLQETQYF
clone_size: few; v_call: TRBV4-1; d_call: TRBD1; j_call: TRBJ1-4; cdr3_nt: TGCGCCAGCAGCCAAGGGACAGGGGGAGGAAAACTGTTTTTT; cdr3_aa: CASSQGTGGGKLFF
clone_size: few; v_call: TRBV7-3; d_call: .; j_call: TRBJ2-7; cdr3_nt: TGTCCCCCACGTTTATATGAGGCGGGACTGTACGAGCAGTACTTC; cdr3_aa: CPPRLYEAGLYEQYF
clone_size: few; v_call: TRBV9; d_call: TRBD2; j_call: TRBJ2-1; cdr3_nt: TGTGCCAGCAGCGTAGCCGGGACTAGCGGGAAAAATGAGCAGTTCTTC; cdr3_aa: CASSVAGTSGKNEQFF
clone_size: .; v_call: TRBV10-3; d_call: .; j_call: TRBJ2-5; cdr3_nt: TGTGCCATCAGTGAGAAGGGTTACAATCAAGAGACCCAGTACTTC; cdr3_aa: CAISEKGYNQETQYF
clone_size: .; v_call: TRBV4-2; d_call: .; j_call: TRBJ2-1; cdr3_nt: TGTGCCAGCAGCCAAGCCAAGTACAATGAGCAGTTCTTC; cdr3_aa: CASSQAKYNEQFF
clone_size: .; v_call: TRBV6-1; d_call: TRBD1; j_call: TRBJ1-5; cdr3_nt: TGTGCCAGCAGCAGGGGACAGTCCCCCAATCAGCCCCAGCATTTT; cdr3_aa: CASSRGQSPNQPQHF
clone_size: .; v_call: TRBV20-1; d_call: .; j_call: TRBJ1-1; cdr3_nt: TGCAGTGCTAGAAGGCAGGGGAAGGGTTGGACTGAAGCTTTCTTT; cdr3_aa: CSARRQGKGWTEAFF
clone_size: .; v_call: TRBV6-6; d_call: TRBD1; j_call: TRBJ2-7; cdr3_nt: TGTGCCAGCAGCCGGGACAGTGCCTACGAGCAGTACTTC; cdr3_aa: CASSRDSAYEQYF
clone_size: .; v_call: TRBV18; d_call: TRBD1; j_call: TRBJ1-1; cdr3_nt: TGTGCCAGCTCACCCGACAGGGATGAAGCTTTCTTT; cdr3_aa: CASSPDRDEAFF
clone_size: few; v_call: TRBV5-1; d_call: TRBD1; j_call: TRBJ2-7; cdr3_nt: TGCGCCAGCAGCTTCGGACAGGATTCCTACGAGCAGTACTTC; cdr3_aa: CASSFGQDSYEQYF
clone_size: few; v_call: TRBV12-3/TRBV12-4; d_call: .; j_call: TRBJ1-6; cdr3_nt: TGTGCCAGCAGTTTATTCGGGGAGGGCTATAATTCACCCCTCCACTTT; cdr3_aa: CASSLFGEGYNSPLHF
clone_size: few; v_call: TRBV7-9; d_call: TRBD1; j_call: TRBJ1-4; cdr3_nt: TGTGCCAGCAGCCCCAAGCGGAGGGGGCTAGGTGAAAAACTGTTTTTT; cdr3_aa: CASSPKRRGLGEKLFF
clone_size: .; v_call: TRBV4-1; d_call: TRBD1; j_call: TRBJ2-7; cdr3_nt: TGCGCCAGCAGCCGGGGACAGGGGATTACCTACGAGCAGTACTTC; cdr3_aa: CASSRGQGITYEQYF